This T cell receptor (beta chain) was observed in a study of early T cells in non-severe SARS-CoV-2 infection. Study-wide background: Sequenced bulk RNA came from whole blood that was unsorted, and chains were unpaired. Broader study findings: Missing private and CD4 specificities, VDJdb matching favored anti-spike CD8 responses.

CDR3 size: 14 residues. The germline CDR1 and CDR2 sequences are SGHRS and YFSETQ. J lost 2 bases, V lost 4 bases, and 5 bases had no gene match. As part of library construction, unique molecular identifiers were attached to individual cDNA molecules. MiXCR, run by TCRdb on the 5' RACE reads, gives a single entry per CDR3 protein. Of about 70,000 distinct CDR3 sequences in the sample, roughly 15% were seen once. Regarding this clonotype: Its antigen remains unknown.

This clonotype was obtained from an adult who was a healthcare worker with PCR-confirmed SARS-CoV-2 infection or an uninfected control (not recorded which). Source: whole blood, taken at baseline. This chain links TRBV5-1 with TRBJ1-1, with TRBD1 matching over 7 bases. CDR3 DNA sequence: TGCGCCAGCAGCGTAACAGGGGAAAACACTGAAGCTTTCTTT. Its translation is CASSVTGENTEAFF. Full variable domain (remainder filled in from reference TRBV5-1 and TRBJ1-1): KAGVTQTPRYLIKTRGQQVTLSCSPISGHRSVSWYQQTPGQGLQFLFEYFSETQRNKGNFPGRFSGRQFSNSRSEMNVSTLELGDSALYLCASSVTGENTEAFFGQGTRLTVV.